The TCR beta chain described here comes from a study of T cell responses to AZD1222 COVID-19 vaccine. Points from the study as a whole: At baseline, seropositivity was found in only 5 to 7 AZD1222 recipients. Mapped onto spike, vaccine-associated CD4 TCRs spanned it and were dominant at 160-218 and 743-854. Reportedly, close to half of spike-specific TCRs are directed against unmutated variant regions. Mostly white British, mostly female donors; authors suggested clonal diversity may be underestimated.

Clones were sequenced by immunoSEQ multiplex PCR, and TCRdb holds only the in-frame ones, with some missing. The sample shows about 110,000 clones, about four fifths of them seen only once. About this clone: Its specificity is unknown.

The material was peripheral blood, obtained on day 0 of AZD1222 vaccination. The sequence derives from an adult in good health.

The CDR3 reads CASSMRQSYSNQPQHF. CDR3 DNA: TGTGCCAGCAGCATGCGACAGAGCTATAGCAATCAGCCCCAGCATTTT. The chain has TRBV28 and TRBJ1-5; D might be TRBD1 (5 bases). CDR1 and CDR2 (germline): MDHEN, SYDVKM. The V and J ends lost 6 bases and 0 bases respectively, with 15 bases between them. The CDR3 has 16 residues. The whole variable domain, remainder taken from reference TRBV28 and TRBJ1-5, is DVKVTQSSRYLVKRTGEKVFLECVQDMDHENMFWYRQDPGLGLRLIYFSYDVKMKEKGDIPEGYSVSREKKERFSLILESASTNQTSMYLCASSMRQSYSNQPQHFGDGTRLSIL.